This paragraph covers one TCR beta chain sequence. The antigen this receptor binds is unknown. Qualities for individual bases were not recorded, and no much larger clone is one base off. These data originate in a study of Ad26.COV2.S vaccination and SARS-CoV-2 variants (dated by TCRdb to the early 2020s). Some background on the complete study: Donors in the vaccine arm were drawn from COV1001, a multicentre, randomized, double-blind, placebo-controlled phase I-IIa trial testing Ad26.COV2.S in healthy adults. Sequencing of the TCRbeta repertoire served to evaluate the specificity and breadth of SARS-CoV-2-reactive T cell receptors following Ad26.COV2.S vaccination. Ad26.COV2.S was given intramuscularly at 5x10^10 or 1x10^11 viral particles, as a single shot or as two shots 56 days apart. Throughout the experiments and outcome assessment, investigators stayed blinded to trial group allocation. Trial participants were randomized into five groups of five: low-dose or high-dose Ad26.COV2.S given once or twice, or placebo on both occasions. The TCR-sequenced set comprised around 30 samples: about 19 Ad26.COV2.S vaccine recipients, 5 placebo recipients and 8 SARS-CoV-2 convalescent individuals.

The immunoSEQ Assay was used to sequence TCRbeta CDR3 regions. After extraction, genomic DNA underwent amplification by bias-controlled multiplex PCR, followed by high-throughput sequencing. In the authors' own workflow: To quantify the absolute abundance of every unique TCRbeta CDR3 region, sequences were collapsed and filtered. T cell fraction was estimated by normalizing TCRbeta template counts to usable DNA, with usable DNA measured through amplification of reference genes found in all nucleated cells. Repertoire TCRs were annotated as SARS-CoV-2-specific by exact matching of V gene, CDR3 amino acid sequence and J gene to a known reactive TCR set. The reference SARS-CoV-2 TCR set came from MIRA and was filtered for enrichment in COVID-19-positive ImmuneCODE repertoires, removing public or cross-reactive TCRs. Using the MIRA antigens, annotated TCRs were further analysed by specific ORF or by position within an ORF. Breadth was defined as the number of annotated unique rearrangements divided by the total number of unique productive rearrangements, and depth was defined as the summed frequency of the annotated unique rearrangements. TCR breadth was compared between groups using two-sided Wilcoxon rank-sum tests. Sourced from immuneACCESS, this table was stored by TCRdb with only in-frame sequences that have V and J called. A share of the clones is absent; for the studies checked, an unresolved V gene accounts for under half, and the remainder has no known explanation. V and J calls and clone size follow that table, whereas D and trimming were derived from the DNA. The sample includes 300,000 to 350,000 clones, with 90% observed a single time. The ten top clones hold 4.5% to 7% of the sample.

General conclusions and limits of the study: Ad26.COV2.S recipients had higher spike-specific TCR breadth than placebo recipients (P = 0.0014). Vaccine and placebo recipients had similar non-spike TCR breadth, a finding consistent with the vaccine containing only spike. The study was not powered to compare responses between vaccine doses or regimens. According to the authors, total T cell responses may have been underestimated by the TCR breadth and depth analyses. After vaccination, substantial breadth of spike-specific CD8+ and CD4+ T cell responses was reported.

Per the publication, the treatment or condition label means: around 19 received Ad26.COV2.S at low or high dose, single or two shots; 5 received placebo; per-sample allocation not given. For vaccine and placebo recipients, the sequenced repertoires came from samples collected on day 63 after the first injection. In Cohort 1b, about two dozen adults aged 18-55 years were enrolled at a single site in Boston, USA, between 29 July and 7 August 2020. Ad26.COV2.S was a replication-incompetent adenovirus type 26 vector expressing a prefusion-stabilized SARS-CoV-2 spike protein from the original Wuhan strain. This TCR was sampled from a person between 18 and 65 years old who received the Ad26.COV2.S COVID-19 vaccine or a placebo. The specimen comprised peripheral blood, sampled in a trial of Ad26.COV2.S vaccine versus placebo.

The bases are TGCGCCACCCCAGGCCCCTGGAGAGAAGCTTTCTTT. Translated, it reads CATPGPWREAFF. The chain was built from TRBV4-1 and TRBJ1-1, with the D gene too uncertain to name. The CDR3 has 12 amino acids, counting the end cysteine and phenylalanine. Only CDR3 DNA remains: 36 bases, in frame from the first base. Between the V and J ends, shortened by 10 bases and 8 bases respectively, the junction contains 17 bases. The germline V gene specifies MGHRA as CDR1 and YSYEKL as CDR2.